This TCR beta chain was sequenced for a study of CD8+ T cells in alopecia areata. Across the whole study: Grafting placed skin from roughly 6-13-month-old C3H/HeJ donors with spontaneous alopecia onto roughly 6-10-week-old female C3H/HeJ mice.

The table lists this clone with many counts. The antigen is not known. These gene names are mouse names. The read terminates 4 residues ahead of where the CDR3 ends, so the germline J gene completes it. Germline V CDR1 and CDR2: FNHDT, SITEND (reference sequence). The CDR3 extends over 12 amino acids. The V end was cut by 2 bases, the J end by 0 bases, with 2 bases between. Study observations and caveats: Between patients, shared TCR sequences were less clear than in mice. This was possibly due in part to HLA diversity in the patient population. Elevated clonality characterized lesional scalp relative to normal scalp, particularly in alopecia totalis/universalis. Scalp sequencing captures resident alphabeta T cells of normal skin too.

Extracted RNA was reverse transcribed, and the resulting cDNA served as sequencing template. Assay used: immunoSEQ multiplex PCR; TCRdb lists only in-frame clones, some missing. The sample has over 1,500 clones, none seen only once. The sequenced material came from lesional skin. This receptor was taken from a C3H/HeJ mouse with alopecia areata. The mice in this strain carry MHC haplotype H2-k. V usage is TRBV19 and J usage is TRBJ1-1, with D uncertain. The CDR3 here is CASSIQNTEVFF. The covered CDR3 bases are TGTGCCAGCAGTATTCAGAACACA.